The 23 T cell receptor beta chains listed next were all sequenced from one sample in a study of shared clonotypes between healthy human individuals. Positively selected for CCR7, the CD45RO-negative cells used as naive CD8 cells excluded terminally differentiated effector memory CD45RA+ cells. Data came from immunoSEQ multiplex PCR; TCRdb stores just in-frame clones and leaves some out. The sample contains about 2 million clones, about 95% of which appear only once. Sequencing input: naive CD8+ T cells sorted from blood. Source of these receptors: a man between 18 and 29 years old in good health.

The chain uses TRBV13 and TRBJ2-1, with D possibly matching TRBD2 (6 bases). Deletions cut 3 bases from V and 5 bases from J, with 14 bases between. The CDR3 runs 15 residues. Looked up from germline, CDR1 is PRHDT and CDR2 is FYEKMQ (reference sequence). CDR3 region: CASSFTRDFNNEQFF. Here the CDR3 DNA reads TGTGCCAGCAGCTTCACCCGGGACTTTAACAATGAGCAGTTCTTC.

Concerning this clone: This same CDR3 is encoded by further DNA sequences in the sample. V usage is TRBV4-1 and J usage is TRBJ2-5, with 9 bases fitting TRBD2. Per the germline V gene, CDR1 is MGHRA and CDR2 is YSYEKL. The trim removed 2 bases at V and 5 bases at J, leaving 0 bases unmatched. CDR3 length equals 13 residues. CDR3 nucleotides: TGCGCCAGCAGCCAAACTAGCGGGGAGACCCAGTACTTC. It specifies CASSQTSGETQYF.

The chain combines TRBV28 with TRBJ2-7; D is undetermined. Germline CDR1 reads MDHEN; CDR2 reads SYDVKM. The germline V and J ends were trimmed by 1 base and 6 bases, with 10 bases remaining between them. This CDR3 contains 13 residues. The CDR3 sequence: CASSLSWGSEQYF. The CDR3 nucleotides are TGTGCCAGCAGTTTATCGTGGGGATCCGAGCAGTACTTC.

CDR3: CASSIQDYNEQFF. As DNA, the CDR3 is TGTGCCAGTAGTATCCAGGACTACAATGAGCAGTTCTTC. The V gene is TRBV19, the J gene TRBJ2-1; no definite D call. V was trimmed by 3 bases and J by 3 bases, leaving 6 bases between them. The CDR3 runs to 13 residues. The germline gives CDR1 LNHDA, CDR2 SQIVND (reference sequence).

The chain employs TRBV4-3 and TRBJ2-5; no reliable D call. CDR3 length: 15 amino acids. The V end was cut by 0 bases, the J end by 4 bases, with 12 bases between. In germline, CDR1 is LGHNA, CDR2 YSLEER. CDR3 bases: TGCGCCAGCAGCCAAGATCAAGGGATGGGAGAGACCCAGTACTTC. Protein product: CASSQDQGMGETQYF.

J is TRBJ2-7 and V is TRBV2, with 9 bases lining up with TRBD2. This CDR3 contains 16 residues. The germline CDR1 and CDR2 sequences are SNHLY and FYNNEI. V lost 4 bases to trimming and J lost 0 bases; unmatched junction nucleotides: 7. This CDR3 is CASSGGGGTFSYEQYF. CDR3 bases: TGTGCCAGCAGTGGCGGGGGGGGTACATTCTCCTACGAGCAGTACTTC. The variable domain in full, completed from reference TRBV2 and TRBJ2-7, reads EPEVTQTPSHQVTQMGQEVILRCVPISNHLYFYWYRQILGQKVEFLVSFYNNEISEKSEIFDDQFSVERPDGSNFTLKIRSTKLEDSAMYFCASSGGGGTFSYEQYFGPGTRLTVT.

The chain couples TRBV4-1 to TRBJ2-5; D tentatively fits TRBD1 or TRBD2 (7 bases each). The CDR3 covers 15 residues. CDR1 MGHRA and CDR2 YSYEKL come from the germline V gene. V lost 4 bases and J 2 bases, leaving 14 bases between the germline ends. CDR3 sequence (DNA): TGCGCCAGCAGCCCAGGGGGGGGGATTCAAGAGACCCAGTACTTC. Translated: CASSPGGGIQETQYF.

The chain recombines TRBV5-4 with TRBJ1-1, with TRBD1 as a possible D gene (5 bases). This CDR3 is built from 13 residues. Deletions cut 4 bases from V and 8 bases from J, with 15 bases between. The germline CDR1 and CDR2 sequences are SGHNT and YYREEE (reference sequence). DNA of the CDR3: TGTGCCAGCAGCCGAACTCAGGGTACCGAAGCTTTCTTT. It codes for CASSRTQGTEAFF.

Only one count was recorded for this clone. The chain couples TRBV19 to TRBJ2-1; possibly TRBD2 for D (5 bases). Per the germline V gene, CDR1 is LNHDA and CDR2 is SQIVND (reference sequence). This CDR3 contains 14 residues. Trimming stripped 0 bases from V and 6 bases from J, with 9 bases between. The CDR3 is CASSIELEGNEQFF. The CDR3 coding sequence is TGTGCCAGTAGTATAGAACTAGAAGGCAATGAGCAGTTCTTC.

With respect to this clone: Other DNA sequences of this sample code for an identical CDR3. The rearrangement joins TRBV2 to TRBJ2-5, with 10 bases matching TRBD2. Germline values: CDR1 SNHLY, CDR2 FYNNEI. The J segment lost 5 bases and the V segment lost 3 bases, leaving 6 bases of the junction unmatched. This CDR3 has 15 residues. CDR3: CASSDLAGVGETQYF. CDR3 bases: TGTGCCAGCAGTGACCTAGCGGGAGTGGGGGAGACCCAGTACTTC.

In DNA, the CDR3 is TGTGCCAGCAGCTTGCTTAGCGGGACTCTCTACGAGCAGTACTTC. Translation gives CASSLLSGTLYEQYF. This chain uses TRBV7-8 with TRBJ2-7; 8 bases are shared with TRBD2. The J segment lost 3 bases and the V segment lost 3 bases, leaving 7 bases of the junction unmatched. CDR3 length equals 15 residues. Per germline, CDR1 SGHVS and CDR2 FQNEAQ.

The chain uses TRBV20-1 and TRBJ1-2; D is unclear. CDR1 DFQATT and CDR2 SNEGSKA come from the germline V gene (reference sequence). V was trimmed by 6 bases and J by 8 bases, leaving 10 bases between them. CDR3 size: 10 residues. The CDR3 region is CSAAWGGYTF. In DNA form, the CDR3 reads TGCAGTGCCGCGTGGGGAGGCTACACCTTC.

With regard to this clone: Other DNA sequences from this sample encode an identical CDR3 as well. The CDR3 loop is CASSSDPDTQYF. CDR3 nucleotide sequence: TGTGCCAGCAGTTCGGACCCAGATACGCAGTATTTT. The chain is built from TRBV27 and TRBJ2-3; D remains ambiguous. This CDR3 is built from 12 residues. Germline V gives CDR1 MNHEY, CDR2 SMNVEV (reference sequence). Trimming shortened V by 4 bases and J by 4 bases, and 6 bases separated the two germline ends.

This chain uses TRBV6-5 with TRBJ2-7; tentatively, D is TRBD1 or TRBD2 (6 bases each). This CDR3 spans 13 amino acids. Trimming left V 6 bases short and J 0 bases short, with 9 bases between. The germline CDR1 and CDR2 sequences are MNHEY and SVGAGI. Written as DNA, the CDR3 is TGTGCCAGCAGGCGGGACACCTCCTACGAGCAGTACTTC. It encodes CASRRDTSYEQYF.

This clone has a handful of counts. The rearrangement links TRBV30 to TRBJ1-6; D might be TRBD1 (5 bases). The CDR3 is 13 residues long. V shed 2 bases and J shed 8 bases, with 10 bases lying between them. Germline V gene data show CDR1 as GTSNPN and CDR2 as SVGIG (reference sequence). The CDR3 DNA follows: TGTGCCTGGAGTTCCGTAGGGGATTCACCCCTCCACTTT. Its translation is CAWSSVGDSPLHF.

This chain connects TRBV19 to TRBJ1-2; 8 nucleotides agree with TRBD1. Germline V gives CDR1 LNHDA, CDR2 SQIVND (reference sequence). Germline trimming cut 3 bases from V and 7 bases from J; bases unmatched to any gene: 10. This CDR3 has 15 amino acids. The DNA of the CDR3 is TGTGCCAGTAGTATTCAGGCGGCAGGGGGCTTTGGCTACACCTTC. Translation: CASSIQAAGGFGYTF.

This clone was seen a few times. This specimen includes other DNA sequences encoding the same CDR3. The chain links TRBV9 to TRBJ2-3; D uncertain. This CDR3 comprises 12 residues. The V end was cut by 0 bases, the J end by 3 bases, with 2 bases between. Germline V gene lookup returns CDR1 SGDLS and CDR2 YYNGEE. The DNA of the CDR3 is TGTGCCAGCAGCGTAGGGACAGATACGCAGTATTTT. Protein: CASSVGTDTQYF. The whole variable domain, remainder taken from reference TRBV9 and TRBJ2-3, is DSGVTQTPKHLITATGQRVTLRCSPRSGDLSVYWYQQSLDQGLQFLIQYYNGEERAKGNILERFSAQQFPDLHSELNLSSLELGDSALYFCASSVGTDTQYFGPGTRLTVL.

The chain couples TRBV4-1 to TRBJ2-7; D gene unclear. Trimming shortened V by 1 base and J by 3 bases, and 7 bases separated the two germline ends. Per germline, CDR1 MGHRA and CDR2 YSYEKL. There are 13 residues in the CDR3. The CDR3 reads CASSQGSLYEQYF. The CDR3, as DNA: TGCGCCAGCAGCCAAGGCTCCCTCTACGAGCAGTACTTC.

The gene calls are TRBV4-1 and TRBJ2-2, with D possibly matching TRBD1 (6 bases). Trimming cost V 6 bases and J 1 base, with 9 bases left between them. The CDR3 consists of 14 residues. CDR1 MGHRA and CDR2 YSYEKL come from the germline V gene. CDR3 protein: CASRPDRNTGELFF. The CDR3 DNA sequence: TGCGCCAGCAGACCGGACAGGAACACCGGGGAGCTGTTTTTT.

The chain uses TRBV6-5 and TRBJ2-2; D ambiguous. Germline CDR1 MNHEY, CDR2 SVGAGI. The germline V and J ends were trimmed by 7 bases and 2 bases, with 14 bases remaining between them. CDR3 length: 15 amino acids. CDR3 DNA: TGTGCCAGCAATCCGGTTCCCTTAAACACCGGGGAGCTGTTTTTT. It specifies CASNPVPLNTGELFF.

This clone was counted a single time. V gene TRBV6-5 combines with J gene TRBJ1-1; D is undetermined. The CDR3 is made up of 14 amino acids. Germline CDR1 MNHEY, CDR2 SVGAGI. V shed 6 bases and J shed 5 bases, with 16 bases lying between them. CDR3 sequence reads: CASRSFSERTEAFF. The CDR3 DNA is TGTGCCAGCAGGTCTTTCTCAGAGCGGACTGAAGCTTTCTTT.

The chain links TRBV6-5 to TRBJ1-1, with D hard to call. Germline V gene lookup returns CDR1 MNHEY and CDR2 SVGAGI. The CDR3 contains 12 residues. With 7 bases removed from V and 7 bases from J, the gap between germline ends came to 13 bases. CDR3 DNA: TGTGCCAGCACCAACTCCGGGGATGAAGCTTTCTTT. Protein product: CASTNSGDEAFF.

This clone has only one observation. The genes are TRBV5-1 and TRBJ1-2, with D perhaps TRBD1 (5 bases). Trimming took off 2 bases at V and 6 bases at J, with 23 bases between the two ends. The germline V gene has CDR1 SGHRS and CDR2 YFSETQ. CDR3 size: 17 residues. The CDR3 DNA is TGCGCCAGCAGCTTAGCCCGGGACGAACGTGCCCTTCATGGCTACACCTTC. Amino acids: CASSLARDERALHGYTF.